Shown below are 15 T cell receptor beta chains from a single sample sequenced in a study of blood T cell repertoires in COVID-19. TCRdb keeps only in-frame clones here, not all; method: immunoSEQ multiplex PCR. The table lists roughly 160,000 clones, around 82% of them singletons, with about 10% in the top ten. Sample: peripheral blood. These receptor sequences come from a woman over 75 with active or convalescent COVID-19.

This clone was seen a single time. The chain employs TRBV5-4 and TRBJ2-5; a weak D match, TRBD2 (7 bases). The V end lost 2 bases, the J end lost 5 bases, and 19 bases lay between the germline ends. The CDR3 covers 16 residues. The germline V gene has CDR1 SGHNT and CDR2 YYREEE (reference sequence). The CDR3 is CASSFLGGGPPETQYF. The CDR3 nucleotides read TGTGCCAGCAGCTTCTTAGGGGGAGGGCCCCCGGAGACCCAGTACTTC.

The J gene is TRBJ1-5, the V gene TRBV19; TRBD1 might be the D (5 bases). In germline, CDR1 is LNHDA, CDR2 SQIVND (reference sequence). The V and J ends lost 9 bases and 2 bases respectively, with 11 bases between them. This CDR3 is built from 13 residues. CDR3 region: CASGGRRNQPQHF. The DNA of the CDR3 is TGTGCCAGCGGGGGACGGCGCAATCAGCCCCAGCATTTT.

This sequence joins TRBV6-1 and TRBJ1-6; weak D call: TRBD1 (5 bases). The V gene lost 2 bases and the J gene lost 7 bases, with 9 bases spanning the gap. CDR1 is MNHNS, CDR2 SASEGT, per germline. This CDR3 has 14 residues. The CDR3 nucleotides are TGTGCCAGCAGTGAACAGGGCGCCAATTCACCCCTCCACTTT. As protein: CASSEQGANSPLHF.

The V gene is TRBV5-1, the J gene TRBJ1-1, with a weak D call TRBD1 (5 bases). There are 13 residues in the CDR3. Trimming stripped 2 bases from V and 5 bases from J, with 10 bases between. The V gene's germline CDR1 is SGHRS and CDR2 YFSETQ. The CDR3 loop reads CASSFRVRTEAFF. Here the CDR3 DNA reads TGCGCCAGCAGCTTCAGGGTGAGGACTGAAGCTTTCTTT.

This chain uses TRBV9 with TRBJ2-1; D is uncertain. Germline CDR1 SGDLS, CDR2 YYNGEE. V shed 4 bases and J shed 0 bases, with 8 bases lying between them. This CDR3 is built from 14 residues. The CDR3 coding sequence is TGTGCCAGCAGCAGAGGCGGCTCCTACAATGAGCAGTTCTTC. Its translation: CASSRGGSYNEQFF.

V usage is TRBV21-1 and J usage is TRBJ2-7; the table gives TRBD2 as D, unverified against the DNA. TRBV21-1 is annotated as a pseudogene. CDR3 size: 17 residues. The CDR3 bases are TGTGCCAGCAGCAAAGTGGGGGCTAGCGGGAGTTCCAACGAGCAGTACTTC. It translates to CASSKVGASGSSNEQYF.

The genes are TRBV2 and TRBJ2-5, with 8 bases identical to TRBD2. This CDR3 has 13 amino acids. Trimming cost V 4 bases and J 5 bases; bases outside gene matches: 3. Per the germline V gene, CDR1 is SNHLY and CDR2 is FYNNEI. In DNA form, the CDR3 reads TGTGCCAGCAGTGGTCGGGAGGGGGAGACCCAGTACTTC. As protein: CASSGREGETQYF.

V is TRBV21-1 and J is TRBJ2-3; the D call of TRBD1 is as the table states it, not checked on the DNA. TRBV21-1 represents a pseudogene. The CDR3 spans 19 residues. The CDR3 loop is CASSDISGQGSSSTDTQYF. The CDR3 DNA is TGTGCCAGCAGCGACATTAGCGGACAGGGTTCCTCTAGCACAGATACGCAGTATTTT.

On this clone: Other DNA sequences of this sample code for an identical CDR3. The chain recombines TRBV25-1 with TRBJ1-5; 7 bases line up with TRBD1. This CDR3 has 14 residues. With V trimmed by 3 bases and J by 7 bases, 6 bases remained unmatched. In germline, CDR1 is MGHDK, CDR2 SYGVNS. CDR3 region: CASSETGLRQPQHF. CDR3 nucleotide sequence: TGTGCCAGCAGTGAGACAGGGTTAAGGCAGCCCCAGCATTTT.

This clone was seen a single time. The chain combines TRBV5-1 with TRBJ2-7; 10 bases are shared with TRBD2. The CDR3 has 15 residues. Germline lookup yields CDR1 SGHRS and CDR2 YFSETQ. V lost 2 bases and J lost 3; bases outside the gene matches: 5. This chain's CDR3 is CASSFGLAENYEQYF. Written as DNA, the CDR3 is TGCGCCAGCAGCTTTGGACTAGCGGAGAACTACGAGCAGTACTTC.

V usage is TRBV5-8 and J usage is TRBJ2-5; 10 nucleotides agree with TRBD1. This CDR3 region has 15 residues. CDR1 SGHTS and CDR2 YDEGEE come from the germline V gene. Trimming cost V 4 bases and J 4 bases; bases outside gene matches: 7. This CDR3 reads CASSVGTGESETQYF. Written as DNA, the CDR3 is TGTGCCAGCAGCGTGGGGACAGGGGAATCAGAGACCCAGTACTTC.

V usage is TRBV6-6 and J usage is TRBJ2-7, with 11 bases aligning to TRBD2. CDR1 and CDR2 from the germline V gene are MNHNY and SVGAGI (reference sequence). V trimming: 4 bases; J trimming: 2 bases; junction bases outside the gene matches: 4. The CDR3 is 15 residues long. Here the CDR3 DNA reads TGTGCCAGCAGTTGGGGGACTAGCGGAACCTACGAGCAGTACTTC. Translated: CASSWGTSGTYEQYF.

The chain combines TRBV10-3 with TRBJ1-2; TRBD1 matches at 7 bases. The CDR3 is made up of 15 amino acids. Germline CDR1 and CDR2: ENHRY and SYGVKD. Trimming removed 6 bases from V and 4 bases from J; junction bases left unmatched: 11. The CDR3 DNA is TGTGCCATCAGCGAAAACTATAGGACAGGCTATGGCTACACCTTC. Translation gives CAISENYRTGYGYTF.

The rearrangement links TRBV5-1 to TRBJ2-1; 9 nucleotides match TRBD1. The germline V gene has CDR1 SGHRS and CDR2 YFSETQ. Trimming took 7 bases from V and 7 from J; bases not matched to a gene: 6. The length of the CDR3 is 13 residues. CDR3 in DNA: TGCGCCAGCTGGGACAGGGATCGGAATGAGCAGTTCTTC. Protein sequence: CASWDRDRNEQFF.

The CDR3, as DNA: TGCGCCAGCAGCCAAGAGCGCGGATTAAACATTCAGTACTTC. Translating it yields CASSQERGLNIQYF. The gene calls are TRBV4-1 and TRBJ2-4; D is unclear. CDR3 size: 14 residues. Germline CDR1 and CDR2: MGHRA and YSYEKL. Between the trimmed V and J ends, which lost 0 bases and 6 bases, there was a span of 9 bases.